Sequencing of this TCR beta chain was carried out in a study of T-cell memory formation after mild COVID-19. Study conclusions and caveats: Contracting CD4+ clones lay largely in CM and EM, with CD8+ ones residing in EMRA. Second-wave clones reaching peak frequency on day 37 lacked confirmed SARS-CoV-2 specificity.

TCRalpha and TCRbeta libraries used 5'RACE with constant-segment primers and UMIs. TCRdb fed the 5' RACE reads into MiXCR, producing one record per CDR3 protein. The sample yields tens of thousands of distinct CDR3 sequences, approximately 15% seen once. Germline assignment: CDR1 SGHRS and CDR2 YFSETQ. The length of the CDR3 is 13 residues. Trimming left V 7 bases short and J 4 bases short, with 14 bases between. Many counts were recorded for this clonotype. Its antigen remains unidentified. This clonotype was sampled from an adult woman who had mild COVID-19 (a few samples of this study predate the infection). Cell type and time point are not known. The chain recombines TRBV5-1 with TRBJ1-1; D possibly corresponds to TRBD1 (6 bases). The material sequenced was PBMCs or a T cell subset sorted from them (not recorded which). The CDR3 DNA reads as TGCGCCAGCGGCAACACCAGGGGCACTGAAGCTTTCTTT. It translates to CASGNTRGTEAFF.